The rows below give T cell receptor beta chains drawn from one sample of a study of shared clonotypes between healthy human individuals. The method was immunoSEQ multiplex PCR; TCRdb's version includes in-frame clones alone and lacks a portion of them. The table has about 2,100,000 clones, about 93% seen once. Material for sequencing was naive CD8+ T cells from PBMCs. The receptors stem from a man aged 18 to 30 in good health. Some clones in this sample may be carry-over from other donors' samples. Each CDR3 is given with its conserved first and last residue.

J: TRBJ1-1; V: TRBV4-2; CDR3: CASSPVSLANTEAFF
J: TRBJ2-7; V: TRBV7-9; CDR3: CASSLADIPYEQYF
J: TRBJ2-1; V: TRBV7-6; CDR3: CASSLRALGSYNEQFF
J: TRBJ2-4; V: TRBV28; CDR3: CASSLRWEIAKNIQYF
J: TRBJ1-1; V: TRBV4-1; CDR3: CASSQSVGVSTEAFF
J: TRBJ2-2; V: TRBV27; CDR3: CASSFLRANTGELFF
J: TRBJ2-4; V: TRBV11-2; CDR3: CASGRGRGLGNIQYF
J: TRBJ2-5; V: TRBV6-6; CDR3: CASSYREQGYQETQYF
J: TRBJ2-7; V: TRBV29-1; CDR3: CSVELRDSSYEQYF
J: TRBJ1-2; V: TRBV7-9; CDR3: CASSSPERAQANYGYTF
J: TRBJ2-1; V: TRBV1; CDR3: CTSSRTTSGIFNEQFF
J: TRBJ1-2; V: TRBV28; CDR3: CASNKGGIHYGYTF
J: TRBJ1-2; V: TRBV4-3; CDR3: CASSQEVGANYGYTF
J: TRBJ2-7; V: TRBV6-1; CDR3: CASSDRGGEQYF
J: TRBJ1-1; V: TRBV6-1; CDR3: CASSEAGGPSEAFF
J: TRBJ1-4; V: TRBV28; CDR3: CASMDRGRGTLHEKLFF
J: TRBJ1-4; V: TRBV7-9; CDR3: CASSLGGEDEKLFF
J: TRBJ2-1; V: TRBV10-1; CDR3: CASRRRPSYNEQFF
J: TRBJ2-3; V: TRBV27; CDR3: CASTLTGSTDTQYF
J: TRBJ1-6; V: TRBV27; CDR3: CASSLSLSSPLHF
J: TRBJ2-7; V: TRBV27; CDR3: CASSLFSGSYEQYF
J: TRBJ2-7; V: TRBV5-6; CDR3: CASSLGIEQYF
J: TRBJ1-1; V: TRBV30; CDR3: CASRGTVSLMNTEAFF